This passage covers 11 T cell receptor beta chains from one sample sequenced in a study of shared T cell receptors in the human thymus. Only in-frame clones appear in the TCRdb table, and some are missing; sequencing was by immunoSEQ multiplex PCR. This table has under 700,000 clones, 75% to 85% appearing once. This sample also belongs to another study, concerning human thymus T cells.

Sequenced sample: thymocytes. These TCRs come from a boy under two years old with a congenital heart defect.

The CDR3 protein is CASSLKTYKTVPTGYTF. CDR3 nucleotides: TGCGCCAGCAGCCTAAAAACTTATAAGACAGTCCCGACTGGCTACACCTTC. This rearrangement joins TRBV4-3 to TRBJ1-2; D possibly corresponds to TRBD1 (5 bases). V dropped 4 bases and J dropped 7 bases, with 25 bases sitting between them. The CDR3 spans 17 residues. Germline-derived CDR1 and CDR2 are LGHNA and YSLEER.

The gene calls are TRBV4-2 and TRBJ2-5; TRBD2 aligns across 9 bases. Germline-derived CDR1 and CDR2 are LGHNA and YNFKEQ. The CDR3 runs 15 residues. The V gene end was trimmed by 0 bases and the J gene end by 4 bases; junction bases not matched to a gene: 3. The DNA for the CDR3 is TGTGCCAGCAGCCAAGAAAGACTAGCGGCAGAGACCCAGTACTTC. Translated, it gives CASSQERLAAETQYF.

The J gene is TRBJ2-1, the V gene TRBV9, with 8 bases matching TRBD2. With V trimmed by 0 bases and J by 0 bases, 5 bases remained unmatched. Looked up from germline, CDR1 is SGDLS and CDR2 is YYNGEE. The CDR3 extends over 17 amino acids. CDR3 sequence: CASSVAGGDSSYNEQFF. The CDR3 DNA is TGTGCCAGCAGCGTAGCCGGGGGGGATAGCTCCTACAATGAGCAGTTCTTC.

The CDR3 loop reads CAWSAGFITDTQYF. CDR3 sequence (DNA): TGTGCCTGGAGTGCAGGGTTCATCACAGATACGCAGTATTTT. This chain uses TRBV30 with TRBJ2-3; possibly TRBD1 for D (5 bases). The CDR3 contains 14 residues. With 1 base removed from V and 2 bases from J, the gap between germline ends came to 10 bases. Looked up from germline, CDR1 is GTSNPN and CDR2 is SVGIG (reference sequence).

V and J are TRBV27 and TRBJ1-1; D perhaps matches TRBD1 (5 bases). Germline V gene data show CDR1 as MNHEY and CDR2 as SMNVEV (reference sequence). The CDR3 runs to 15 residues. Trimming cost V 6 bases and J 3 bases, with 17 bases left between them. The CDR3: CASSIPRESDTEAFF. For the CDR3, the DNA is TGTGCCAGCAGCATTCCCAGGGAAAGTGACACTGAAGCTTTCTTT.

This clone was observed once. This chain joins TRBV9 and TRBJ2-1, with D unclear. Germline CDR1 reads SGDLS; CDR2 reads YYNGEE. Trimming took off 3 bases at V and 2 bases at J, with 12 bases between the two ends. This CDR3 region has 15 residues. For the CDR3, the DNA is TGTGCCAGCAGCGGGCCCTGGTCCCCCTACAATGAGCAGTTCTTC. It codes for CASSGPWSPYNEQFF.

Only a few counts were recorded for this clone. At one end, the junction sequence differs from germline, possibly due to a read error. The chain couples TRBV20-1 to TRBJ1-1; the D is unclear. Germline CDR1 DFQATT, CDR2 SNEGSKA (reference sequence). The CDR3 is 11 amino acids. The DNA for the CDR3 is TGTGTCCCCATTGGGGAGACTGAAGCTTTCTTT. Translation gives CVPIGETEAFF.

This chain links TRBV27 with TRBJ2-5; 8 bases are shared with TRBD1. Germline V gives CDR1 MNHEY, CDR2 SMNVEV (reference sequence). V shed 3 bases and J 1 base; nucleotides not matched to a gene: 4. The CDR3 consists of 15 residues. The CDR3 spells CASSFDRGGQETQYF. CDR3 nucleotides: TGTGCCAGCAGTTTCGACAGGGGAGGCCAAGAGACCCAGTACTTC.

The chain has TRBV5-1 and TRBJ1-5; D uncertain. This CDR3 comprises 14 residues. The ends were cut back, 3 bases at V and 4 bases at J, with 11 bases in the middle. Germline-derived CDR1 and CDR2 are SGHRS and YFSETQ. The CDR3 DNA reads as TGCGCCAGCAGCTCGGGAGGTGGGAATCAGCCCCAGCATTTT. Translating gives CASSSGGGNQPQHF.

This chain uses TRBV9 with TRBJ2-3, with 13 bases aligning to TRBD2. The CDR3 loop spans 19 amino acids. Germline CDR1 SGDLS, CDR2 YYNGEE. The V segment lost 0 bases and the J segment 0 bases; nucleotides outside the gene matches: 7. The CDR3, as DNA: TGTGCCAGCAGCGTAGCCGGGACTAGCGGGGCTGCTAGCACAGATACGCAGTATTTT. Amino acid sequence: CASSVAGTSGAASTDTQYF.

V and J are TRBV2 and TRBJ2-1; tentative D call: TRBD2 (6 bases). V was pared by 5 bases and J by 0 bases, with 14 bases between. Germline V lookup: CDR1 SNHLY, CDR2 FYNNEI. The CDR3 is 16 amino acids. The CDR3 spells CASSLGTQSSYNEQFF. The CDR3 DNA sequence: TGTGCCAGCAGTCTAGGGACTCAGAGCTCCTACAATGAGCAGTTCTTC.